These T cell receptor beta chains were read from a single sample in a study of shared clonotypes between healthy human individuals. Clones were sequenced by immunoSEQ multiplex PCR, and TCRdb holds only the in-frame ones, with some missing. The sample holds roughly 720,000 clones; about 92% are singletons and the top ten take around a third. The sample consisted of memory CD8+ T cells from PBMCs. All receptors derive from a man aged 18 to 30 in good health. Some clones in this sample may be carry-over from other donors' samples. Each CDR3 is given with its conserved first and last residue. Fields, in order: J gene, clone size, D gene, V gene, CDR3 protein, CDR3 DNA. D genes are given only for firm matches. Size is stated for part of the rows, as once, few or many counts, or as a class when the clone is expanded.

J gene: TRBJ1-4; clone size: .; D gene: .; V gene: TRBV6-1; CDR3 protein: CATRGAGAMEKLFF; CDR3 DNA: TGTGCCACCAGAGGGGCAGGAGCAATGGAAAAACTGTTTTTT
J gene: TRBJ2-2; clone size: few; D gene: TRBD1; V gene: TRBV9; CDR3 protein: CASSVLWDRETGELFF; CDR3 DNA: TGTGCCAGCAGCGTACTTTGGGACAGGGAAACCGGGGAGCTGTTTTTT
J gene: TRBJ2-5; clone size: .; D gene: .; V gene: TRBV6-5; CDR3 protein: CASSLLGFKETQYF; CDR3 DNA: TGTGCCAGCAGTCTTCTTGGGTTTAAGGAGACCCAGTACTTC
J gene: TRBJ2-5; clone size: .; D gene: .; V gene: TRBV10-3; CDR3 protein: CAISEKVMGLPKQETQYF; CDR3 DNA: TGTGCCATCAGTGAGAAGGTTATGGGGCTTCCAAAACAAGAGACCCAGTACTTC
J gene: TRBJ1-5; clone size: .; D gene: .; V gene: TRBV4-1; CDR3 protein: CASSQPGTPDGPQHF; CDR3 DNA: TGCGCCAGCAGCCAACCCGGGACACCCGACGGGCCCCAGCATTTT
J gene: TRBJ2-1; clone size: .; D gene: TRBD2; V gene: TRBV2; CDR3 protein: CASSEHLAGVVYNEQFF; CDR3 DNA: TGTGCCAGCAGTGAACATCTAGCGGGAGTCGTTTACAATGAGCAGTTCTTC
J gene: TRBJ2-2; clone size: .; D gene: TRBD2; V gene: TRBV9; CDR3 protein: CASSVAASGAGIGELFF; CDR3 DNA: TGTGCCAGCAGCGTAGCGGCTAGCGGAGCGGGCATCGGGGAGCTGTTTTTT
J gene: TRBJ2-1; clone size: .; D gene: .; V gene: TRBV30; CDR3 protein: CAWRISGGNNEQFF; CDR3 DNA: TGTGCCTGGAGGATCAGTGGCGGAAACAATGAGCAGTTCTTC
J gene: TRBJ2-2; clone size: .; D gene: TRBD1; V gene: TRBV28; CDR3 protein: CASSSDREEGELFF; CDR3 DNA: TGTGCCAGCAGTTCGGACAGGGAAGAGGGGGAGCTGTTTTTT
J gene: TRBJ2-5; clone size: .; D gene: .; V gene: TRBV14; CDR3 protein: CASSQGYRDQETQYF; CDR3 DNA: TGTGCCAGCAGCCAAGGTTACAGGGACCAAGAGACCCAGTACTTC
J gene: TRBJ1-1; clone size: .; D gene: .; V gene: TRBV2; CDR3 protein: CASAPTVVDTEAFF; CDR3 DNA: TGTGCCAGCGCCCCTACTGTGGTGGACACTGAAGCTTTCTTT
J gene: TRBJ1-1; clone size: .; D gene: .; V gene: TRBV6-1; CDR3 protein: CALQRSVEMNTEAFF; CDR3 DNA: TGTGCGCTGCAGCGGTCGGTAGAAATGAACACTGAAGCTTTCTTT
J gene: TRBJ1-4; clone size: .; D gene: .; V gene: TRBV6-5; CDR3 protein: CASRGATNEKLFF; CDR3 DNA: TGTGCCAGCAGGGGGGCAACTAATGAAAAACTGTTTTTT
J gene: TRBJ2-1; clone size: .; D gene: .; V gene: TRBV5-4; CDR3 protein: CASSSPMEYNEQFF; CDR3 DNA: TGTGCCAGCAGCTCCCCTATGGAGTACAATGAGCAGTTCTTC
J gene: TRBJ2-2; clone size: .; D gene: .; V gene: TRBV19; CDR3 protein: CATPTLNVGPGELFF; CDR3 DNA: TGTGCCACACCAACTTTGAATGTGGGACCCGGGGAGCTGTTTTTT
J gene: TRBJ2-1; clone size: .; D gene: .; V gene: TRBV7-9; CDR3 protein: CASSLSGNEQFF; CDR3 DNA: TGTGCCAGCAGCTTGTCCGGCAATGAGCAGTTCTTC
J gene: TRBJ1-3; clone size: .; D gene: .; V gene: TRBV19; CDR3 protein: CASRTEDRTGNTIYF; CDR3 DNA: TGTGCCAGTAGGACAGAGGATCGGACTGGAAACACCATATATTTT
J gene: TRBJ2-1; clone size: .; D gene: .; V gene: TRBV7-8; CDR3 protein: CASRGDRSYNEQFF; CDR3 DNA: TGTGCCAGCAGGGGGGACCGATCCTACAATGAGCAGTTCTTC
J gene: TRBJ1-2; clone size: .; D gene: .; V gene: TRBV20-1; CDR3 protein: CSARGQGGYTF; CDR3 DNA: TGCAGTGCTAGAGGGCAGGGTGGCTACACCTTC
J gene: TRBJ1-1; clone size: .; D gene: .; V gene: TRBV19; CDR3 protein: CASSRSSLNTEAFF; CDR3 DNA: TGTGCCAGTAGTAGGTCCAGTTTGAACACTGAAGCTTTCTTT
J gene: TRBJ2-7; clone size: .; D gene: TRBD1; V gene: TRBV19; CDR3 protein: CASSTKVRAGGDLSYEQYF; CDR3 DNA: TGTGCCAGTAGTACCAAGGTGCGGGCAGGGGGTGACCTCTCCTACGAGCAGTACTTC
J gene: TRBJ2-5; clone size: .; D gene: .; V gene: TRBV27; CDR3 protein: CASSSPRGKGETQYF; CDR3 DNA: TGTGCCAGCAGTTCCCCCCGGGGCAAGGGGGAGACCCAGTACTTC
J gene: TRBJ1-5; clone size: .; D gene: .; V gene: TRBV19; CDR3 protein: CATTQGFFQPQHF; CDR3 DNA: TGTGCCACGACTCAGGGGTTTTTTCAGCCCCAGCATTTT
J gene: TRBJ1-3; clone size: .; D gene: .; V gene: TRBV29-1; CDR3 protein: CSVVGMGKGLAGNTIYF; CDR3 DNA: TGCAGCGTTGTGGGCATGGGGAAAGGGCTGGCTGGAAACACCATATATTTT
J gene: TRBJ2-6; clone size: .; D gene: .; V gene: TRBV27; CDR3 protein: CASSWDSGANVLTF; CDR3 DNA: TGTGCCAGCAGTTGGGACTCTGGGGCCAACGTCCTGACTTTC
J gene: TRBJ2-1; clone size: .; D gene: TRBD2; V gene: TRBV7-9; CDR3 protein: CASSLGGPSGSFEQFF; CDR3 DNA: TGTGCCAGCAGCTTAGGGGGTCCTAGCGGGAGTTTTGAGCAGTTCTTC
J gene: TRBJ2-1; clone size: .; D gene: .; V gene: TRBV6-5; CDR3 protein: CASSDYSGTNEQFF; CDR3 DNA: TGTGCCAGCAGTGACTACTCCGGGACCAATGAGCAGTTCTTC
J gene: TRBJ2-7; clone size: .; D gene: .; V gene: TRBV28; CDR3 protein: CASSPNYEQYF; CDR3 DNA: TGTGCCAGCAGTCCAAACTACGAGCAGTACTTC
J gene: TRBJ2-7; clone size: .; D gene: .; V gene: TRBV28; CDR3 protein: CASSFRGAPPYEQYF; CDR3 DNA: TGTGCCAGCAGTTTTAGGGGGGCGCCCCCTTACGAGCAGTACTTC
J gene: TRBJ2-7; clone size: .; D gene: TRBD2; V gene: TRBV4-3; CDR3 protein: CASSQRLAENYEQYF; CDR3 DNA: TGCGCCAGCAGCCAGAGACTAGCGGAGAACTACGAGCAGTACTTC
J gene: TRBJ2-1; clone size: .; D gene: TRBD2; V gene: TRBV11-2; CDR3 protein: CASRMLAGGYNEQFF; CDR3 DNA: TGTGCCAGCAGGATGCTAGCGGGAGGGTACAATGAGCAGTTCTTC
J gene: TRBJ1-5; clone size: .; D gene: .; V gene: TRBV4-3; CDR3 protein: CASSQDGWGWNQPQHF; CDR3 DNA: TGCGCCAGCAGCCAAGATGGGTGGGGTTGGAATCAGCCCCAGCATTTT
J gene: TRBJ1-1; clone size: once; D gene: .; V gene: TRBV18; CDR3 protein: CASSPSPHFIMNTEAFF; CDR3 DNA: TGTGCCAGCTCACCAAGTCCTCATTTTATCATGAACACTGAAGCTTTCTTT
J gene: TRBJ2-1; clone size: .; D gene: TRBD1; V gene: TRBV10-2; CDR3 protein: CASSGGETGVNEQFF; CDR3 DNA: TGCGCCAGCAGTGGGGGTGAGACAGGGGTCAATGAGCAGTTCTTC
J gene: TRBJ1-2; clone size: .; D gene: .; V gene: TRBV27; CDR3 protein: CASSSAGGYQGYTF; CDR3 DNA: TGTGCCAGCAGTTCCGCGGGCGGGTATCAAGGCTACACCTTC
J gene: TRBJ2-5; clone size: .; D gene: TRBD2; V gene: TRBV4-1; CDR3 protein: CASSQGTFAGGGETQYF; CDR3 DNA: TGCGCCAGCAGCCAAGGGACCTTTGCGGGAGGAGGTGAGACCCAGTACTTC
J gene: TRBJ2-4; clone size: .; D gene: TRBD2; V gene: TRBV14; CDR3 protein: CASSPTSGRAKNIQYF; CDR3 DNA: TGTGCCAGCAGCCCAACTAGCGGGAGAGCCAAAAACATTCAGTACTTC
J gene: TRBJ1-5; clone size: .; D gene: TRBD1; V gene: TRBV6-4; CDR3 protein: CASSEAEGAGNQPQHF; CDR3 DNA: TGTGCCAGCAGTGAAGCTGAGGGGGCCGGCAATCAGCCCCAGCATTTT
J gene: TRBJ2-3; clone size: .; D gene: .; V gene: TRBV7-9; CDR3 protein: CASSHPTAPQAGTQYF; CDR3 DNA: TGTGCCAGCAGCCACCCAACCGCCCCCCAGGCCGGTACGCAGTATTTT
J gene: TRBJ1-2; clone size: .; D gene: TRBD1; V gene: TRBV6-6; CDR3 protein: CASSYGAGGYGYTF; CDR3 DNA: TGTGCCAGCAGTTACGGTGCAGGGGGCTATGGCTACACCTTC
J gene: TRBJ2-2; clone size: .; D gene: TRBD2; V gene: TRBV9; CDR3 protein: CASSAPNLAGAGTGELFF; CDR3 DNA: TGTGCCAGCAGCGCCCCCAATCTAGCGGGAGCGGGTACCGGGGAGCTGTTTTTT
J gene: TRBJ2-7; clone size: few; D gene: .; V gene: TRBV29-1; CDR3 protein: CSVRDGSYEQYF; CDR3 DNA: TGCAGTGTCCGGGACGGGTCCTACGAGCAGTACTTC
J gene: TRBJ2-6; clone size: .; D gene: .; V gene: TRBV9; CDR3 protein: CASSPQGAGANVLTF; CDR3 DNA: TGTGCCAGCAGCCCACAGGGCGCTGGGGCCAACGTCCTGACTTTC
J gene: TRBJ2-1; clone size: .; D gene: .; V gene: TRBV18; CDR3 protein: CASSRRDTHGMRSYNEQFF; CDR3 DNA: TGTGCCAGCTCTCGACGGGACACCCACGGCATGCGCTCCTACAATGAGCAGTTCTTC
J gene: TRBJ2-3; clone size: .; D gene: TRBD2; V gene: TRBV9; CDR3 protein: CASSVDGGRRGDTQYF; CDR3 DNA: TGTGCCAGCAGCGTAGACGGCGGGAGAAGAGGAGATACGCAGTATTTT
J gene: TRBJ2-1; clone size: once; D gene: .; V gene: TRBV9; CDR3 protein: CASSVDGRAYEQFF; CDR3 DNA: TGTGCCAGCAGCGTAGACGGCAGGGCGTATGAGCAGTTCTTC
J gene: TRBJ2-7; clone size: .; D gene: .; V gene: TRBV5-5; CDR3 protein: CASSITVRAYEQYF; CDR3 DNA: TGTGCCAGCAGCATAACCGTCCGGGCCTACGAGCAGTACTTC
J gene: TRBJ1-1; clone size: few; D gene: .; V gene: TRBV2; CDR3 protein: CASSGFVGAFF; CDR3 DNA: TGTGCCAGCAGTGGGTTTGTTGGAGCTTTCTTT
J gene: TRBJ2-7; clone size: .; D gene: TRBD1; V gene: TRBV7-8; CDR3 protein: CASSLRGQGAHEQYF; CDR3 DNA: TGTGCCAGCAGCTTAAGGGGACAGGGGGCCCACGAGCAGTACTTC